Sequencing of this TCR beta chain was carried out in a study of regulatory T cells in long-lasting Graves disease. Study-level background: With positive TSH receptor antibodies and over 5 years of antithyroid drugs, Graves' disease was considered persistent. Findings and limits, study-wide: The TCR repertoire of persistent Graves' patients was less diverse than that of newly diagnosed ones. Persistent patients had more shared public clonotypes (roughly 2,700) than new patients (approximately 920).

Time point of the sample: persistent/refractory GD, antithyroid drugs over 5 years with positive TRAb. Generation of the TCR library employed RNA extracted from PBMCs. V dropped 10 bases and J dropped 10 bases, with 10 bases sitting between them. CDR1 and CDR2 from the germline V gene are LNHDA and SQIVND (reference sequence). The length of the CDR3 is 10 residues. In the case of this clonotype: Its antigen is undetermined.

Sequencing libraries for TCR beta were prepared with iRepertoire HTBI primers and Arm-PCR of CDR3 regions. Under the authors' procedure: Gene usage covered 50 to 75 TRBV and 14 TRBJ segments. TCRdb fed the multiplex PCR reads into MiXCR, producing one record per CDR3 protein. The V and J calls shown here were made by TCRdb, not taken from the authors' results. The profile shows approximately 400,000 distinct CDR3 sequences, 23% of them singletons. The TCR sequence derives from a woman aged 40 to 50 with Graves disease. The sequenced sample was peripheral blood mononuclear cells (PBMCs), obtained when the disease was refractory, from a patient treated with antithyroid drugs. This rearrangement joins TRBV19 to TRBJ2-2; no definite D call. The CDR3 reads CATFSEELFF. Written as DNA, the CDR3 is TGTGCCACCTTCTCCGAGGAGCTGTTTTTT.